The clone carrying this TCR beta chain has a single count. Its target is unknown. The germline gives CDR1 SQVTM, CDR2 ANQGSEA. V was pared by 6 bases and J by 0 bases, with 11 bases of the junction left unmatched. The CDR3 consists of 16 residues. The sample is drawn from a study of CD8+ T cells in alopecia areata. Whole-study findings and limits: Affected scalp, especially in alopecia totalis/universalis, had a higher clonality than normal scalp did.

Following extraction, RNA underwent reverse transcription to cDNA, which served as the sequencing template. Sequenced by immunoSEQ multiplex PCR; TCRdb stores in-frame clones only, minus some. The sample carries over 90,000 clones, approximately 52% recorded once. Sequencing input: CD4+ T cells sorted from blood. The clonotype originates from a human donor in good health. The rearrangement links TRBV29-1 to TRBJ1-2; TRBD1 aligns across 9 bases. CDR3 residues: CSVGQGSTSANYGYTF. The CDR3 region has the DNA TGCAGCGTAGGACAGGGGAGTACCTCAGCTAACTATGGCTACACCTTC.